This TCR beta chain is drawn from a study of T cells in localized non-small cell lung cancer. Study findings and constraints: Longer overall survival accompanied higher blood T cell density. Adjacent lung was found to contain a median approximately 60 of the top 100 tumor clones. As only one tumor region underwent sequencing, heterogeneity remains possible.

Per the germline V gene, CDR1 is MNHGY and CDR2 is SAAAGT. Trimming cost V 5 bases and J 1 base; bases outside gene matches: 13. CDR3 length equals 17 residues. This clone was seen a few times. The antigen is undetermined. Only in-frame clones appear in the TCRdb table, and some are missing; sequencing was by immunoSEQ multiplex PCR. The sample includes about 1,400 clones, nearly 20% seen only once; the top ten take roughly an eighth. The TCR comes from a woman aged 35-70 years with stage II lung adenocarcinoma. The rearrangement joins TRBV6-8 to TRBJ1-2; 7 nucleotides line up with TRBD1. The sequences come from normal lung tissue next to the tumor, collected before any cancer treatment. The CDR3 nucleotides read TGTGCCAGCAGTCTTCCTTCTACAGGGGCCAGTAACTATGGCTACACCTTC. Protein product: CASSLPSTGASNYGYTF.